A single sample gave rise to the 4 T cell receptor beta chains below, sequenced in a study of CXCR3-negative and CXCR3-positive naive CD8 T cells. The study, taken as a whole, reports: CXCR3-expressing naive cells carried TRB CDR3s more hydrophobic than those of CXCR3-negative naive cells.

The libraries of TRB cDNA were prepared using 5' RACE with UMI labels. TCRdb reprocessed the 5' RACE reads, with one entry per CDR3 protein and no DNA. The data show about 60,000 distinct CDR3 sequences, and the top ten clones hold about 0.49%. These receptors' antigens are unknown. The sequenced sample consisted of naive CXCR3+ CD8+ T cells from blood. Subset given: CD45RO-CCR7+CD27+CD95- naive CD8+ T cells expressing CXCR3 (TNR3+). The receptors stem from a human donor in good health. Some clones in this sample may be carry-over from other donors' samples.

This chain joins TRBV28 and TRBJ2-3; there is no DNA to check the TCRdb D call of TRBD1. Germline V lookup: CDR1 MDHEN, CDR2 SYDVKM. This CDR3 is 17 amino acids long. This CDR3 is CASSQGARPWSTDTQYF.

The chain carries TRBV20-1 and TRBJ2-7; TCRdb returns TRBD1, unconfirmable since there is no DNA. The CDR3 extends over 17 amino acids. CDR1 DFQATT and CDR2 SNEGSKA come from the germline V gene (reference sequence). CDR3 amino acids: CSATLDGVADNSYEQYF.

This chain uses TRBV28 with TRBJ2-1. From germline, CDR1 is MDHEN and CDR2 SYDVKM. The CDR3 is 14 residues long. CDR3 protein: CASSFRESHNEQFF.

The rearrangement uses TRBV20-1 and TRBJ2-7. Germline CDR1 and CDR2: DFQATT and SNEGSKA (reference sequence). This CDR3 contains 15 residues. The chain's CDR3 is CSASDLDRNAYKQYF.